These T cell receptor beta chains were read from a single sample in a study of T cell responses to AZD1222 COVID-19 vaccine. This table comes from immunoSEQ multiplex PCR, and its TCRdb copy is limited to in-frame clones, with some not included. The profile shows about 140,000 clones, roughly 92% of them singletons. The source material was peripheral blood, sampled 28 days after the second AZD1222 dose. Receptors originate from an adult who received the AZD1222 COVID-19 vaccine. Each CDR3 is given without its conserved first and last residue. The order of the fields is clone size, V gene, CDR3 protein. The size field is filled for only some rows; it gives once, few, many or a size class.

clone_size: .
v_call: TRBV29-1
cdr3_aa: SVVRDRATEAF

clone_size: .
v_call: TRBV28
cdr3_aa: ASSSQTRGPGY

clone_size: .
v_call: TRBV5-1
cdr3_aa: ASSLASLAGETGELF

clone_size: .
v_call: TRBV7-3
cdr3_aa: ASAGGGPTDTQY

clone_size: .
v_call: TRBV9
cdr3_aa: ASSVKTSVGSEQF

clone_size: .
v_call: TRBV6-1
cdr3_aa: ASSGGLAPGSYEQY

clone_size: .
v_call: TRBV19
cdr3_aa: ASSWGGNTEAF

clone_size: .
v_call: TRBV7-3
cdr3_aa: ASSPTGYGETQY

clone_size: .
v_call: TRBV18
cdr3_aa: ASSLQGTGLNTEAF

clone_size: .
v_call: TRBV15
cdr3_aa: ATSGGGHSSSSNQPQH

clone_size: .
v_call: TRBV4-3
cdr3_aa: ASSQTGLAAYNEQF

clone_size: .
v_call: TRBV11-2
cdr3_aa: ASSLGRGGTDTQY

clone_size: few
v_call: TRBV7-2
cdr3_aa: ASTHPDRGNYGYT

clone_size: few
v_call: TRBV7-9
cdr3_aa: ASSFVLGTDTQY

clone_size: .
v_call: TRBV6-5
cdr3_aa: ASSQGQYTEAF

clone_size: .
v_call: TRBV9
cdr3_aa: ASSAGQGATNEKLF